This T cell receptor beta chain was recovered during a study of CD8+CD57+ T cells in acquired aplastic anemia. In patients chosen for sequencing, flow cytometry had shown CD8+CD57+ cell expansion. Patients had undergone no therapy by the time their blood was sampled. Genomic DNA was employed as the template in profiling TCR beta VDJ and CDR3. TCRdb passed the reads through MiXCR, listing each CDR3 protein once. The sample has roughly 500,000 distinct CDR3 sequences, around 30% seen once; the top ten hold 0.7% to 1%. Regarding this clonotype: This may arise from a read error, as a much more abundant clone is one base away.

The specimen sequenced was sorted CD4+, CD8+, or CD8+CD57+ T cells (not recorded which) from PBMCs. This TCR came from a human donor with aplastic anemia.

In DNA form, the CDR3 reads TGTGCCGGCAGCCCCTTACAGGGGAGTGACTATGGCTACACCTTC. Translation gives CAGSPLQGSDYGYTF. The chain has TRBV11-2 and TRBJ1-2, with TRBD1 matching over 7 bases. CDR1 and CDR2 (germline): SGHAT, FQNNGV. This CDR3 region has 15 residues.